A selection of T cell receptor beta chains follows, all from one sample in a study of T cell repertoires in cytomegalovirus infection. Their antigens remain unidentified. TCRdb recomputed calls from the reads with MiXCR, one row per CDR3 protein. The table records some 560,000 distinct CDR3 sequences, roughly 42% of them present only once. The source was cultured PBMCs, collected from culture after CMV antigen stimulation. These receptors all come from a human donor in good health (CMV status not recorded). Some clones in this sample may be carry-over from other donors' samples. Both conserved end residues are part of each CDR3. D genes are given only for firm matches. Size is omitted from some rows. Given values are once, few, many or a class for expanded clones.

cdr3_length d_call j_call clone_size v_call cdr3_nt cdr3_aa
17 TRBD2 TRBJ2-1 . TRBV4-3 TGCGCCAGCAGCCAAGATCTAGCGGGGTCCTCCTACAATGAGCAGTTCTTC CASSQDLAGSSYNEQFF
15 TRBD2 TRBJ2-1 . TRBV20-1 TGCAGTGCCGCGCCAACTAGCGGAGTTTACAATGAGCAGTTCTTC CSAAPTSGVYNEQFF
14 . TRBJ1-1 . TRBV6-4 TGTGCCAGCAGTGCCATCGGTGGGGCTCCTGAAGCTTTCTTT CASSAIGGAPEAFF
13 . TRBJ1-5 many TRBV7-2 TGTGCCAGCAGCCCCGTGTTCAATCAGCCCCAGCATTTT CASSPVFNQPQHF
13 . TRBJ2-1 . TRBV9 TGTGCCAGCAGTACAAGTAGGCACAATGAGCAGTTCTTC CASSTSRHNEQFF
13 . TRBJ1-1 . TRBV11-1 TGTGCCAGCAGCTTAGGACCGGCCACTGAAGCTTTCTTT CASSLGPATEAFF
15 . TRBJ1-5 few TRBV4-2 TGTGCCAGCAGCCAAGCCCGGGGATACAATCAGCCCCAGCATTTT CASSQARGYNQPQHF
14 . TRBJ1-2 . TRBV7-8 TGTGCCAGCAGCCCCCGGTCGCGAGGGGATGGCTACACCTTC CASSPRSRGDGYTF
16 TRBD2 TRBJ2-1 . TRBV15 TGTGCCACCAGCAGAGGGATAAGCGGGGGCGTCAATGAGCAGTTCTTC CATSRGISGGVNEQFF
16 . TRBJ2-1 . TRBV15 TGTGCCACCAGCGGGGCGGCGGGTGAAACCTACAATGAGCAGTTCTTC CATSGAAGETYNEQFF
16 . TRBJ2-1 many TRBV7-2 TGTGCCAGCAGCCTATCCGGGACAAGTCGACTCTCTGAGCAGTTCTTC CASSLSGTSRLSEQFF
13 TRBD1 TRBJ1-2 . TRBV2 TGTGCCAGCAGCGACAGGGGATTTGGTGGCTACACCTTC CASSDRGFGGYTF
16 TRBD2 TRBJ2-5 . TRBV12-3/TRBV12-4 TGTGCCAGCAGTACCGTACGACTAGCGGGACAAGAGACCCAGTACTTC CASSTVRLAGQETQYF
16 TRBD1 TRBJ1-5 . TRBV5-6 TGTGCCAGCAGCTTCGGGACAGGGGGATACAATCAGCCCCAGCATTTT CASSFGTGGYNQPQHF
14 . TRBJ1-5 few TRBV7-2 TGTGCCAGCAGCCTCGTGGGCCTCAATCAGCCCCAGCATTTT CASSLVGLNQPQHF
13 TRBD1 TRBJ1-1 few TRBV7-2 TGTGCCAGCAGCTTCACAGGGGAGGGTGAAGCTTTCTTT CASSFTGEGEAFF
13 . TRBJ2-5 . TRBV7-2 TGTGCCAGCAGCTTTGACGCGGGGGAGACCCAGTACTTC CASSFDAGETQYF
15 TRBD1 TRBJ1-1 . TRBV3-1 TGTGCCAGCAGCCCCCGACGAGGGGGCGTCGCTGAAGCTTTCTTT CASSPRRGGVAEAFF
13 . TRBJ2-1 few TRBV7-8 TGTGCCAGCAGCTTGGGAATCCACAATGAGCAGTTCTTC CASSLGIHNEQFF
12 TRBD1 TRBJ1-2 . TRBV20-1 TGCAGTGCTCGGGACAGGGACTATGGCTACACCTTC CSARDRDYGYTF
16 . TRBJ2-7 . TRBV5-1 TGCGCCAGCAGCCCTGAGGTCAGTGTGAGGGCCTACGAGCAGTACTTC CASSPEVSVRAYEQYF
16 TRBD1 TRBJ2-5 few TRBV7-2 TGTGCCAGCAGCCTGGCGGACGCTCAGGGGGCAGAGACCCAGTACTTC CASSLADAQGAETQYF
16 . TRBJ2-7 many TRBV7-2 TGTGCCAGCAGCTTAGTGGCAGGGGAACCCCTGGGCGAGCAGTACTTC CASSLVAGEPLGEQYF
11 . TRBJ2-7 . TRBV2 TGTGCCAGCAGCCGGACAGACGAGCAGTACTTC CASSRTDEQYF
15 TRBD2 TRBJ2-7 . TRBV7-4 TGTGCCAGCAGCTTAGGGACTAGCGGGAGTCACGAGCAGTACTTC CASSLGTSGSHEQYF
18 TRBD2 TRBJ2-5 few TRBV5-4 TGTGCCAGCAGCCGGGGACTAGCGGGGGCCCGCAATCAAGAGACCCAGTACTTC CASSRGLAGARNQETQYF
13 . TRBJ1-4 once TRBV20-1 TGCAGTGCCCCCGGGGTGGCTAATGAAAAACTGTTTTTT CSAPGVANEKLFF
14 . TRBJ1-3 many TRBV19 TGTGCCAGTAGCCCAGGGCTCTCTGGAAACACCATATATTTT CASSPGLSGNTIYF
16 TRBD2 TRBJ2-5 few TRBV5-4 TGTGCCAGCAGCTTGGCCAGCGGGGGAGAGATGGGGACCCAGTACTTC CASSLASGGEMGTQYF
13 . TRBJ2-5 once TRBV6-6 TGTGCCAGCAGGCCGGGACGGCAAGAGACCCAGTACTTC CASRPGRQETQYF
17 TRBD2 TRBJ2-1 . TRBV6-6 TGTGCCAGCAGTTACACCTCCGGCGGGGGGACATACAATGAGCAGTTCTTC CASSYTSGGGTYNEQFF
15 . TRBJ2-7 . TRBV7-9 TGTGCCAGCAGCCGTCCTTTTACAGGCCGGTACGAGCAGTACTTC CASSRPFTGRYEQYF
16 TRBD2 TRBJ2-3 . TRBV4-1 TGCGCCAGCAGCCTCGGTGGGAGCGGGAGAACAGATACGCAGTATTTT CASSLGGSGRTDTQYF